A single sample gave rise to the 2 T cell receptor beta chains below, sequenced in a study of blood T cell repertoires in COVID-19. Using immunoSEQ multiplex PCR, the repertoire was profiled, and TCRdb retains in-frame clones only, with some absent. The sample consists of roughly 140,000 clones, around 80% of them appearing once. The sequencing input was peripheral blood. Receptors originate from a man aged 55 to 70 with acute or convalescent COVID-19.

This chain joins TRBV19 and TRBJ1-1; 7 bases match TRBD1. CDR1 LNHDA and CDR2 SQIVND come from the germline V gene (reference sequence). Unmatched junction bases numbered 10, after V lost 3 bases and J lost 6 bases. The CDR3 totals 15 residues. CDR3 protein: CASSMGLNRGAEAFF. CDR3 nucleotides: TGTGCCAGTAGTATGGGGCTGAACAGGGGTGCTGAAGCTTTCTTT.

The sample holds many counts of this clone. The V call is TRBV30, the J call TRBJ2-7; 9 bases map to TRBD2. V was pared by 1 base and J by 6 bases, with 10 bases of the junction left unmatched. The CDR3 spans 15 residues. The germline CDR1 and CDR2 sequences are GTSNPN and SVGIG (reference sequence). CDR3 sequence (DNA): TGTGCCTGGAGTGAGTTCGCTAGCGGGATAAGCGAGCAGTACTTC. Its translation: CAWSEFASGISEQYF.